This record concerns one TCR beta chain sequence. This CDR3 is 16 amino acids long. V gave up 0 bases and J gave up 0 bases, with 11 bases separating them. Germline loops: CDR1 KGHSH, CDR2 LQKENI. The data belong to a study of blood T cell repertoires in COVID-19. This table comes from immunoSEQ multiplex PCR, and its TCRdb copy is limited to in-frame clones, with some not included. The table lists about 270,000 clones, approximately 89% of them singletons. The rearrangement joins TRBV18 to TRBJ1-1; D might be TRBD1 (5 bases). Sequenced: peripheral blood. This clonotype was obtained from a man aged 40-50 years who had recovered from COVID-19. The CDR3 region is CASSPPTARVNTEAFF. DNA of the CDR3: TGTGCCAGCTCACCACCGACAGCAAGAGTGAACACTGAAGCTTTCTTT.